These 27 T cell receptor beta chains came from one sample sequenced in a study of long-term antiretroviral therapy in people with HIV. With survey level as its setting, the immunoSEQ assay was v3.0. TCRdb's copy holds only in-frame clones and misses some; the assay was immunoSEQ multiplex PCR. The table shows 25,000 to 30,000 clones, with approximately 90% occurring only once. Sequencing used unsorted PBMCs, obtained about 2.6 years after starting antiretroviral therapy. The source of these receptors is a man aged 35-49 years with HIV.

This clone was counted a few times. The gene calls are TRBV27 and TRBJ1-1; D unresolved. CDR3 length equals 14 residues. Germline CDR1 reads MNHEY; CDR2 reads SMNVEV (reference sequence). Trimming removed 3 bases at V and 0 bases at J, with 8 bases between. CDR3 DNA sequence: TGTGCCAGCAGTTTCTCTACAGTGAACACTGAAGCTTTCTTT. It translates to CASSFSTVNTEAFF.

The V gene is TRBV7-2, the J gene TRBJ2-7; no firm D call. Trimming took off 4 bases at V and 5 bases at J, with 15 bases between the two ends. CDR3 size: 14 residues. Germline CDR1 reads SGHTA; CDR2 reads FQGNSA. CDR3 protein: CASSWGSLRNEQYF. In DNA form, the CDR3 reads TGTGCCAGCAGCTGGGGTAGTTTAAGGAACGAGCAGTACTTC.

The CDR3 DNA reads TGTGCCAGCACCAATGCGACAGGGGGAAGGAATGAAAAACTGTTTTTT. As protein: CASTNATGGRNEKLFF. The V call is TRBV9, the J call TRBJ1-4, with 9 nucleotides matching TRBD1. V shed 6 bases and J 5 bases; nucleotides not matched to a gene: 11. The CDR3 totals 16 residues. CDR1 and CDR2 from the germline V gene are SGDLS and YYNGEE.

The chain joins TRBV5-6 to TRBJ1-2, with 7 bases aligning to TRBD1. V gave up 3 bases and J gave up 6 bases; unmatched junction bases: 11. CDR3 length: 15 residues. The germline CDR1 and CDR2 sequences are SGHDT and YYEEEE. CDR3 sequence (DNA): TGTGCCAGCAGCTCGCGACAGGGTCGATACGATGGCTACACCTTC. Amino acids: CASSSRQGRYDGYTF.

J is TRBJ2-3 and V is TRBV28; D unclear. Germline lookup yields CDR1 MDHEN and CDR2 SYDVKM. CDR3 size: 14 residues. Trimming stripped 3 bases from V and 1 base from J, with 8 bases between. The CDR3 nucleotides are TGTGCCAGCAGTTTCGTACCCCGCACAGATACGCAGTATTTT. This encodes CASSFVPRTDTQYF.

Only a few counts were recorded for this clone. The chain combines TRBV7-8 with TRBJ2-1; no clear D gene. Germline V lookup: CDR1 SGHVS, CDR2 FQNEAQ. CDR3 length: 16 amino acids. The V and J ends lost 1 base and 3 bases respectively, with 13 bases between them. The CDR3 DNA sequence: TGTGCCAGCAGCTTAGTCACAGCGTCCCTCTACAATGAGCAGTTCTTC. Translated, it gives CASSLVTASLYNEQFF.

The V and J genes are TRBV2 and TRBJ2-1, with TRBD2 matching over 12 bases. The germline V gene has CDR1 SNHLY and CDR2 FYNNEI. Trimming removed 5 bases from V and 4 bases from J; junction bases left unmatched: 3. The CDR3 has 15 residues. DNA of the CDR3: TGTGCCAGCAGTAGGACTAGCGGGGAATACAATGAGCAGTTCTTC. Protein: CASSRTSGEYNEQFF. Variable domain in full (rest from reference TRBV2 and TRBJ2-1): EPEVTQTPSHQVTQMGQEVILRCVPISNHLYFYWYRQILGQKVEFLVSFYNNEISEKSEIFDDQFSVERPDGSNFTLKIRSTKLEDSAMYFCASSRTSGEYNEQFFGPGTRLTVL.

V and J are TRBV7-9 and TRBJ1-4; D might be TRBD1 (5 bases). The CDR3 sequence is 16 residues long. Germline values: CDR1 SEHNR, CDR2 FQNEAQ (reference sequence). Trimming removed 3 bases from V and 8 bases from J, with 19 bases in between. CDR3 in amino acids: CASSFRTRQGGEKLFF. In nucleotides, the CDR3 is TGTGCCAGCAGCTTCAGAACTCGGCAGGGAGGGGAAAAACTGTTTTTT.

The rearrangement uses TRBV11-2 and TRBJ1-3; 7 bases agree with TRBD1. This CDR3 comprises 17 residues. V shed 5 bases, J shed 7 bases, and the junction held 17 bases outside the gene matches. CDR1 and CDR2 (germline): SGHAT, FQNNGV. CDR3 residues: CASSERQGGAHRNTIYF. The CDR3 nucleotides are TGTGCCAGCAGCGAGCGTCAAGGGGGCGCGCATAGGAACACCATATATTTT.

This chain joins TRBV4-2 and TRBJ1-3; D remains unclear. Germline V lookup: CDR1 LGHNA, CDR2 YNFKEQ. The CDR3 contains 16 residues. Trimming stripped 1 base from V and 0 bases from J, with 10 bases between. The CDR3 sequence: CASSQVRGNSGNTIYF. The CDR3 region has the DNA TGTGCCAGCAGCCAAGTGAGAGGGAACTCTGGAAACACCATATATTTT.

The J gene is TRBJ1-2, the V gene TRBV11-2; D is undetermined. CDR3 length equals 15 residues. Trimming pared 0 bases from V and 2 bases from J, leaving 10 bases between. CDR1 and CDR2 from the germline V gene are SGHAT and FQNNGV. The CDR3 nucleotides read TGTGCCAGCAGCTTAGAGTTAGGGCAGAACTATGGCTACACCTTC. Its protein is CASSLELGQNYGYTF.

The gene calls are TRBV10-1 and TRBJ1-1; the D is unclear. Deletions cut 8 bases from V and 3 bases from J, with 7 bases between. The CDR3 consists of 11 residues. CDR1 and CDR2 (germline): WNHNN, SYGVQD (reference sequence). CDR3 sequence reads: CASGYYTEAFF. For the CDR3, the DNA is TGCGCCAGCGGATACTACACTGAAGCTTTCTTT.

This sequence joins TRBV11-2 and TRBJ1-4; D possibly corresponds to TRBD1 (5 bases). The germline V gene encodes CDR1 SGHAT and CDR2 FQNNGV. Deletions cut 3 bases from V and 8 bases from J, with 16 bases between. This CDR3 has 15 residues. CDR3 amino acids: CASSFVRGRGEKLFF. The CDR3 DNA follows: TGTGCCAGCAGCTTTGTCCGGGGTCGGGGCGAAAAACTGTTTTTT.

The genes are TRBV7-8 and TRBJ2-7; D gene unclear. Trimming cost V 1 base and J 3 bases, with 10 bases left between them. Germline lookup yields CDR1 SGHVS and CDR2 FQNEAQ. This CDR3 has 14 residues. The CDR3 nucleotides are TGTGCCAGCAGCTTAGTAATCGACCTCTACGAGCAGTACTTC. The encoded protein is CASSLVIDLYEQYF.

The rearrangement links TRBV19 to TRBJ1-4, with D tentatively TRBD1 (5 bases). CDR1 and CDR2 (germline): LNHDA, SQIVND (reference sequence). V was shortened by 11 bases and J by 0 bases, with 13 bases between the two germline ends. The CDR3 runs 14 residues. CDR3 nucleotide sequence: TGTGCCTCCCAGGTGGGGGCAACTAATGAAAAACTGTTTTTT. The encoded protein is CASQVGATNEKLFF.

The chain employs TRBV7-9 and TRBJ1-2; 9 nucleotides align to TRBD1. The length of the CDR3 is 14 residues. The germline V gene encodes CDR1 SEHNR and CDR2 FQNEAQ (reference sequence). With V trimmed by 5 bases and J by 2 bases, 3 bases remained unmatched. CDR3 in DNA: TGTGCCAGCAGCCGGACAGGGGAGAACTATGGCTACACCTTC. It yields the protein CASSRTGENYGYTF.

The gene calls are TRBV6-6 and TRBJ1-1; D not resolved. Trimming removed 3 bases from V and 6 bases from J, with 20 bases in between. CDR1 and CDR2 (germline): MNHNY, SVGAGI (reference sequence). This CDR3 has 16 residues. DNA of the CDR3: TGTGCCAGCAGTTATTTCCAGCGGACGGCCTCAGCTGAAGCTTTCTTT. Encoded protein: CASSYFQRTASAEAFF.

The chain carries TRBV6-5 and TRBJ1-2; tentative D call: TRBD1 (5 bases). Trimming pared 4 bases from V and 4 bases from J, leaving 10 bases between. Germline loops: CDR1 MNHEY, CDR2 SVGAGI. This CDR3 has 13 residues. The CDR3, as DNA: TGTGCCAGCAGTTCCCACAGGTTCTATGGCTACACCTTC. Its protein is CASSSHRFYGYTF.

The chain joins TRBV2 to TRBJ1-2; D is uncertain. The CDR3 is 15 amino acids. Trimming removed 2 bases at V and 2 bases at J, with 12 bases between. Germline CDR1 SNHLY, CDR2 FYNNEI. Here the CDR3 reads CASSERATTNYGYTF. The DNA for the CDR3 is TGTGCCAGCAGTGAAAGGGCAACAACGAACTATGGCTACACCTTC.

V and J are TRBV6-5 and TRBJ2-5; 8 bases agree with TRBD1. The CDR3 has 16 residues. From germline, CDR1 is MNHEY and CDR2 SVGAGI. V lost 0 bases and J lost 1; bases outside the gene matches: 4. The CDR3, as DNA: TGTGCCAGCAGTTACTCGGACAGGGCCCCCCAAGAGACCCAGTACTTC. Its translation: CASSYSDRAPQETQYF.

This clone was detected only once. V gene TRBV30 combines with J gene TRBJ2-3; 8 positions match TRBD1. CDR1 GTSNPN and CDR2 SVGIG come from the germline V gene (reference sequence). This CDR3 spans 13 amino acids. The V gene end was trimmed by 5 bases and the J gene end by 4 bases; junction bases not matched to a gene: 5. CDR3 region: CAWGQGSSDTQYF. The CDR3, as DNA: TGTGCCTGGGGACAGGGTAGTTCAGATACGCAGTATTTT.

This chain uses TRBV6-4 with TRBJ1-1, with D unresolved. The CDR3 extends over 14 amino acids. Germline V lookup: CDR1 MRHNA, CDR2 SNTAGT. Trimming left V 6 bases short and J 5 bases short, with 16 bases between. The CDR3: CASRDTDRETEAFF. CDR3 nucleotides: TGTGCCAGCAGAGACACGGATCGGGAAACTGAAGCTTTCTTT.

The CDR3 coding sequence is TGTGCCAGTAGTCCCCGGGCTACTGGAAACACCATATATTTT. Translating gives CASSPRATGNTIYF. The chain couples TRBV19 to TRBJ1-3; D is ambiguous. Germline CDR1 reads LNHDA; CDR2 reads SQIVND (reference sequence). V was pared by 5 bases and J by 2 bases, with 10 bases between. This CDR3 region has 14 residues.

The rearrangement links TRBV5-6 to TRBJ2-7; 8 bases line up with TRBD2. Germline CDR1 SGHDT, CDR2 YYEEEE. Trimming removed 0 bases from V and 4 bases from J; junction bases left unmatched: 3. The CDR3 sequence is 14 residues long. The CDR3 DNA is TGTGCCAGCAGCTTGGTAGCGGGGCGTTACGAGCAGTACTTC. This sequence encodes CASSLVAGRYEQYF.

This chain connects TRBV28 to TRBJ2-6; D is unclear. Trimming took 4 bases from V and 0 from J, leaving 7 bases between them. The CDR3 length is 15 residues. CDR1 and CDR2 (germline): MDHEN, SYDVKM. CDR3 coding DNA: TGTGCCAGCAGTTCGGATGGCTCTGGGGCCAACGTCCTGACTTTC. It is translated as CASSSDGSGANVLTF.

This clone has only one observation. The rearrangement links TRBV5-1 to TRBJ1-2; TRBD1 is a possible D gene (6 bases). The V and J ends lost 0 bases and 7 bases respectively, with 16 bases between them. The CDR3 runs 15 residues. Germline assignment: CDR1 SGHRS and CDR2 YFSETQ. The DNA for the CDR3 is TGCGCCAGCAGCTTGGTCCAGGGGCAGGGTGCTGGCTACACCTTC. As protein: CASSLVQGQGAGYTF.

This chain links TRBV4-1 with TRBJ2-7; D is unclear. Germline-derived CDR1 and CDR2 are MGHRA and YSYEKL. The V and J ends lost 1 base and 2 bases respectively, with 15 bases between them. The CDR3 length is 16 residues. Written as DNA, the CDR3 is TGCGCCAGCAGCCAAGTTGGCACCCGCTTAACCTACGAGCAGTACTTC. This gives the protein CASSQVGTRLTYEQYF.